These 23 T cell receptor beta chains were all obtained from the same sample, sequenced in a study of T-cell reconstitution after alpha-beta-depleted transplantation in children. Unique molecular identifiers tagged the TCRbeta library. A single record per CDR3 protein comes from TCRdb applying MiXCR to the PCR reads. The sample includes a few hundred thousand distinct CDR3 sequences, about 9.5% of them seen just once. This sample comprised PBMCs, obtained before TCRalphabeta/CD19-depleted stem cell transplant. The source is a boy younger than two with acute myeloid leukemia, due to receive a stem cell transplant.

The table lists this clonotype with many counts. The genes are TRBV24-1 and TRBJ2-7, with 9 bases that match TRBD1. V dropped 3 bases and J dropped 4; count of bases not matched to a gene: 12. There are 17 residues in the CDR3. Germline V gene lookup returns CDR1 KGHDR and CDR2 SFDVKD. The CDR3 spells CATSDPSRQGGPYEQYF. CDR3 DNA sequence: TGTGCCACCAGTGATCCCTCTCGACAGGGGGGACCTTACGAGCAGTACTTC.

There are many counts of this clonotype. The V gene is TRBV6-5, the J gene TRBJ2-2; possibly TRBD1 for D (5 bases). The V gene lost 6 bases and the J gene lost 8 bases, with 7 bases spanning the gap. This CDR3 region has 11 residues. Germline loops: CDR1 MNHEY, CDR2 SVGAGI. The chain's CDR3 is CASSRQGELFF. In DNA form, the CDR3 reads TGTGCCAGCAGCCGACAGGGGGAGCTGTTTTTT.

This clonotype occurred a few times. The chain links TRBV7-9 to TRBJ2-3; D remains unclear. CDR1 and CDR2 from the germline V gene are SEHNR and FQNEAQ (reference sequence). This CDR3 has 11 amino acids. The V and J ends lost 4 bases and 9 bases respectively, with 8 bases between them. CDR3 sequence: CASSSTWTQYF. The CDR3, as DNA: TGTGCCAGCAGCTCTACGTGGACGCAGTATTTT.

This clonotype appeared many times. This chain uses TRBV7-6 with TRBJ2-1; D gene ambiguous. Germline V gene lookup returns CDR1 SGHVS and CDR2 FNYEAQ. The CDR3 spans 14 residues. Trimming removed 5 bases from V and 1 base from J, with 9 bases in between. CDR3 coding DNA: TGTGCCAGCAGCCGAGTCCCTTCCTACAATGAGCAGTTCTTC. It codes for CASSRVPSYNEQFF.

Ten or more counts support this clonotype. J is TRBJ2-7 and V is TRBV5-1, with no clear D. The CDR3 consists of 14 residues. V lost 0 bases and J lost 4, with 11 bases in between. The germline gives CDR1 SGHRS, CDR2 YFSETQ. The CDR3 loop reads CASSLGDLGYEQYF. CDR3 nucleotides: TGCGCCAGCAGCTTGGGGGATTTGGGGTACGAGCAGTACTTC.

This clonotype was observed at least ten times. The CDR3 here is CASSLWRLAVAKNIQYF. The CDR3 nucleotides read TGTGCCAGCAGTTTATGGAGACTAGCGGTAGCCAAAAACATTCAGTACTTC. V usage is TRBV28 and J usage is TRBJ2-4; 9 nucleotides line up with TRBD2. This CDR3 spans 17 amino acids. Germline assignment: CDR1 MDHEN and CDR2 SYDVKM. V gave up 0 bases and J gave up 0 bases; unmatched junction bases: 3.

This clonotype was detected ten times or more. The chain is built from TRBV4-1 and TRBJ2-4; 8 nucleotides line up with TRBD1. Germline loops: CDR1 MGHRA, CDR2 YSYEKL. The CDR3 runs to 16 residues. The J segment lost 2 bases and the V segment lost 0 bases, leaving 3 bases of the junction unmatched. This chain's CDR3 is CASSQEGRGPKNIQYF. DNA for the CDR3: TGCGCCAGCAGCCAAGAGGGCAGGGGGCCCAAAAACATTCAGTACTTC.

Concerning this clonotype: A much larger clone is a single base away; this may be a read error. The chain has TRBV15 and TRBJ2-3, with 9 nucleotides matching TRBD1. Germline V gene data show CDR1 as LNHNV and CDR2 as YYDKDF (reference sequence). The length of the CDR3 is 14 residues. CDR3 loop: CVTSSGQGIDTQYF. The DNA for the CDR3 is TGTGTCACCAGCAGTGGACAGGGGATAGATACGCAGTATTTT.

A note on this clonotype: A single base separates this from a much larger clone, so it may be a read error. The J gene is TRBJ2-3, the V gene TRBV7-2; D not resolved. Germline V gene lookup returns CDR1 SGHTA and CDR2 FQGNSA. The CDR3 consists of 12 residues. The CDR3 nucleotides are TGTGCCAGCAGCTTAGAAAACCCTACGCATTATTTT. Amino acid sequence: CASSLENPTHYF.

This clonotype was detected a few times. The rearrangement links TRBV5-1 to TRBJ2-1; TRBD2 matches at 7 bases. With 3 bases clipped from V and 9 bases from J, the junction kept 9 bases outside the gene matches. Per germline, CDR1 SGHRS and CDR2 YFSETQ. The CDR3 sequence is 14 residues long. CDR3 amino acids: CASSWDYQGAEQFF. In DNA form, the CDR3 reads TGCGCCAGCAGCTGGGACTATCAGGGAGCTGAGCAGTTCTTC.

This clonotype has a count of ten or more. The gene calls are TRBV25-1 and TRBJ2-7, with 14 positions matching TRBD2. Germline V gene lookup returns CDR1 MGHDK and CDR2 SYGVNS. The junction had 7 bases not matched to a gene; V was cut back by 8 bases and J by 4 bases. The CDR3 contains 15 residues. CDR3 loop: CASRKTSGRVYEQYF. As DNA, the CDR3 is TGTGCCAGCCGGAAGACTAGCGGGAGGGTGTACGAGCAGTACTTC.

This chain uses TRBV9 with TRBJ2-4; D might be TRBD1 (6 bases). The germline V gene has CDR1 SGDLS and CDR2 YYNGEE. V lost 0 bases and J 1 base, leaving 11 bases between the germline ends. This CDR3 is 16 amino acids long. CDR3 nucleotide sequence: TGTGCCAGCAGCGTAGGGACCCAGGGGGCCAAAAACATTCAGTACTTC. Translation gives CASSVGTQGAKNIQYF.

This clonotype was observed at least ten times. The rearrangement joins TRBV20-1 to TRBJ2-3, with 8 bases fitting TRBD2. Germline values: CDR1 DFQATT, CDR2 SNEGSKA (reference sequence). The CDR3 consists of 16 residues. After removal of 4 bases from V and 1 base from J, the junction contained 10 bases not matched to a gene. The CDR3 sequence is CSAKAPGGFRTDTQYF. DNA for the CDR3: TGCAGTGCTAAGGCCCCGGGAGGGTTCCGCACAGATACGCAGTATTTT.

This clonotype was observed many times. J is TRBJ1-4 and V is TRBV7-9; TRBD1 aligns across 8 bases. CDR1 is SEHNR, CDR2 FQNEAQ, per germline (reference sequence). This CDR3 has 15 residues. The V and J ends lost 4 bases and 7 bases, in that order; junction bases with no gene match: 8. CDR3 sequence: CASSSWTGWGEKLFF. The CDR3 bases are TGTGCCAGCAGCTCCTGGACAGGGTGGGGTGAAAAACTGTTTTTT.

This clonotype appeared many times. The J gene is TRBJ2-1, the V gene TRBV5-1; D possibly corresponds to TRBD2 (6 bases). The germline gives CDR1 SGHRS, CDR2 YFSETQ. Trimming cost V 1 base and J 0 bases, with 11 bases left between them. The CDR3 covers 16 residues. Here the CDR3 reads CASSLTATSSYNEQFF. CDR3 in DNA: TGCGCCAGCAGCTTGACCGCGACTAGCTCCTACAATGAGCAGTTCTTC. Combining the CDR3 with reference TRBV5-1 and TRBJ2-1 gives the whole variable domain KAGVTQTPRYLIKTRGQQVTLSCSPISGHRSVSWYQQTPGQGLQFLFEYFSETQRNKGNFPGRFSGRQFSNSRSEMNVSTLELGDSALYLCASSLTATSSYNEQFFGPGTRLTVL.

This clonotype occurred many times. Germline and junction disagree at one end, which may indicate a read error. The chain employs TRBV6-1 and TRBJ1-2, with D possibly TRBD1 on 6 matching bases. CDR1 is MNHNS and CDR2 is SASEGT in the germline V gene. The CDR3 has 14 residues. The CDR3 nucleotides read TGTCCCAGCACCGGAACGGGACATAACTATGGCTACACCTTC. It encodes CPSTGTGHNYGYTF.

CDR3: CASSRTAHSTDTQYF. The CDR3 DNA reads TGTGCCAGCAGCCGGACAGCTCACAGCACAGATACGCAGTATTTT. This chain joins TRBV14 and TRBJ2-3, with a tentative D call TRBD1 (6 bases). Germline-derived CDR1 and CDR2 are SGHDN and FVKESK. This CDR3 spans 15 amino acids. V was pared by 4 bases and J by 0 bases, with 11 bases between.

This clonotype has just a few counts. The chain employs TRBV4-2 and TRBJ2-4; D gene ambiguous. The V and J ends lost 1 base and 4 bases respectively, with 8 bases between them. CDR1 LGHNA and CDR2 YNFKEQ come from the germline V gene. The CDR3 runs 14 residues. The CDR3 bases are TGTGCCAGCAGCCAAGCGAACCGGAAAAACATTCAGTACTTC. Translation gives CASSQANRKNIQYF.

This clonotype has at least ten counts. V usage is TRBV6-6 and J usage is TRBJ2-2, with D perhaps TRBD1 (5 bases). The V end lost 8 bases, the J end lost 5 bases, and 12 bases lay between the germline ends. Germline CDR1 and CDR2: MNHNY and SVGAGI (reference sequence). The CDR3 spans 13 residues. CDR3 nucleotides: TGTGCCAGCGACAGAATCGGGACCGGGGAGCTGTTTTTT. Translating gives CASDRIGTGELFF.

The V gene is TRBV12-3 or TRBV12-4, the J gene TRBJ2-2; 7 bases align to TRBD1. The trim removed 6 bases at V and 5 bases at J, leaving 12 bases unmatched. The CDR3 is 16 residues long. The CDR3 region has the DNA TGTGCCAGCAGACCACTCGACAGGGCGTGGACCGGGGAGCTGTTTTTT. It is translated as CASRPLDRAWTGELFF.

Ten or more counts support this clonotype. The chain combines TRBV7-2 with TRBJ2-7; 7 positions agree with TRBD1. In germline, CDR1 is SGHTA, CDR2 FQGNSA. The CDR3 runs 14 residues. J lost 3 bases, V lost 6 bases, and 8 bases had no gene match. The DNA for the CDR3 is TGTGCCAGCAGTTGGGACAGTTCCATCTACGAGCAGTACTTC. Its protein is CASSWDSSIYEQYF.

This clonotype was counted many times. The chain uses TRBV4-1 and TRBJ2-7; the D gene could be TRBD1 or TRBD2 (7 bases each). Germline V CDR1 and CDR2: MGHRA, YSYEKL. Deletions cut 5 bases from V and 3 bases from J, with 17 bases between. This CDR3 has 15 amino acids. CDR3 protein: CASSYQTGRGYEQYF. DNA of the CDR3: TGCGCCAGCAGCTACCAGACAGGGAGGGGCTACGAGCAGTACTTC.

This chain connects TRBV12-3 or TRBV12-4 to TRBJ2-2, with a possible D match to TRBD2 (6 bases). Trimming pared 6 bases from V and 5 bases from J, leaving 13 bases between. The length of the CDR3 is 14 residues. This CDR3 reads CASRVAVRTGELFF. The CDR3 DNA is TGTGCCAGCAGGGTAGCGGTTCGTACCGGGGAGCTGTTTTTT.